The rows below give T cell receptor beta chains drawn from one sample of a study of T cell repertoires in cytomegalovirus infection. These receptors lack a known antigen. TCRdb called the reads again in MiXCR, with one record for every CDR3 protein. The sample includes 550,000 to 850,000 distinct CDR3 sequences, around 32% of them seen just once. This specimen was cultured PBMCs, taken from culture after CMV antigen stimulation. These receptor sequences come from a human donor in good health (CMV status not recorded). Some clones in this sample may be carry-over from other donors' samples. CDR3s include the opening cysteine and the closing phenylalanine or tryptophan. Clone size is given for some rows only: seen once, a few or many times, or a class if the clone is expanded.

>TRBV6-1|-|13|TRBJ2-2
CASRKDVTGELFF
>TRBV6-5|-|13|TRBJ1-1
CASRSGRGTEAFF
>TRBV7-9|-|15|TRBJ1-2
CASRPLDRENYGYTF
>TRBV5-1|-|12|TRBJ2-1
CASSLDGTVAFF
>TRBV4-1|-|15|TRBJ2-7
CASSQAAGGNYEQYF
>TRBV20-1|-|12|TRBJ1-2
CSARAPDYGYTF
>TRBV12-3/TRBV12-4|-|14|TRBJ1-3
CASSLEWGGNTIYF
>TRBV6-6|once|14|TRBJ1-5
CASSYVGEGQPQHF
>TRBV2|-|15|TRBJ2-5
CASSDSGWGQETQYF
>TRBV5-1|few|16|TRBJ2-3
CASSLGAGTGADTQYF
>TRBV7-2|many|14|TRBJ2-7
CASRSTGGGYEQYF
>TRBV6-1|few|14|TRBJ2-3
CASREAGGPDTQYF
>TRBV7-2|few|15|TRBJ2-5
CASSFYRGRYETQYF
>TRBV4-1|once|16|TRBJ2-2
CASSQEVAGRTGELFF
>TRBV20-1|-|11|TRBJ2-5
CSASNNRDSHF
>TRBV6-2/TRBV6-3|few|13|TRBJ1-4
CASSYSDSEKLFF
>TRBV18|-|14|TRBJ2-3
CASSPYRGTDTQYF
>TRBV6-5|-|14|TRBJ2-1
CASRGQVPYNEQFF
>TRBV6-2/TRBV6-3|few|11|TRBJ2-1
CASSSPGPGFF
>TRBV12-3/TRBV12-4|-|13|TRBJ1-6
CASSFAGDSPLHF
>TRBV7-2|few|15|TRBJ2-1
CASSPSSGRRNEQFF
>TRBV6-5|few|17|TRBJ2-3
CASSYLGAGTSTDTQYF
>TRBV7-9|few|14|TRBJ2-5
CASSLAQRQETQYF
>TRBV12-3/TRBV12-4|-|16|TRBJ1-5
CASSPTEVYSNQPQHF
>TRBV5-1|-|12|TRBJ1-2
CASSFASDGYTF
>TRBV7-6|-|13|TRBJ2-7
CASSRQGYSEQYF
>TRBV12-3/TRBV12-4|-|15|TRBJ1-1
CASTPGQGAGTEAFF
>TRBV7-2|many|13|TRBJ2-7
CASSLANSYEQYF
>TRBV11-1|-|14|TRBJ1-6
CASSVDNYNSPLHF
>TRBV14|few|16|TRBJ1-1
CASSRRQMGMNTEAFF
>TRBV7-2|many|15|TRBJ1-2
CASSLEATMNYGYTF
>TRBV20-1|-|15|TRBJ2-5
CSARDQTRGGETQYF
>TRBV7-4|-|14|TRBJ1-2
CASSSQGPRGGYTF
>TRBV6-8|-|15|TRBJ1-2
CASSYSPANNYGYTF
>TRBV6-2/TRBV6-3|few|13|TRBJ1-5
CATGSPLNQPQHF
>TRBV19|-|14|TRBJ1-2
CASSMGTFNYGYTF
>TRBV6-6|few|14|TRBJ2-7
CASRRGQNAYEQYF
>TRBV7-6|once|11|TRBJ2-7
CAIATPYEQYF
>TRBV11-2|-|16|TRBJ2-7
CASRPPFGTSGYEQYF
>TRBV7-9|-|13|TRBJ1-2
CASSSGGDYGYTF
>TRBV5-4|-|15|TRBJ2-7
CASSATLAGATVAYF
>TRBV4-1|once|15|TRBJ1-1
CASSRTDSATTEAFF
>TRBV11-2|few|15|TRBJ2-5
CASSPLAVIQETQYF
>TRBV10-3|-|15|TRBJ2-7
CAASYTGTGVHEQYF
>TRBV6-2/TRBV6-3|once|13|TRBJ1-1
CASMQGDGFEAFF